This TCR beta chain is from a study of blood T cells in healthy people across ages. On the study more broadly: Template switching retrieved approximately one barcoded beta molecule for each two T cells. Findings of the study overall: It was found that TCR beta diversity correlated strongly with the percentage of naive T cells. PBMCs went unsorted, and a conclusive naive versus antigen-experienced comparison was therefore prevented.

Alongside a J-beta primer mix, a sample-barcoded 5' primer served in a second PCR lasting roughly 6 to 11 cycles. Using its own MiXCR run on the 5' RACE reads, TCRdb lists one record per CDR3 protein. The repertoire has some 790,000 distinct CDR3 sequences, around 26% of them found once; the top ten carry 15% to 20%. As to this clonotype: Its antigen is unidentified.

CDR1 and CDR2 (germline): SQVTM, ANQGSEA. This CDR3 region has 13 residues. Trimming took off 7 bases at V and 4 bases at J, with 17 bases between the two ends. This TCR derives from a woman aged 80 or older in good health. The material sequenced was blood. V usage is TRBV29-1 and J usage is TRBJ2-7, with D possibly being TRBD1 or TRBD2 (5 bases each). The CDR3 here is CSATDSGRYEQYF. In DNA form, the CDR3 reads TGCAGCGCTACGGACTCGGGACGTTACGAGCAGTACTTC.